This passage covers 13 T cell receptor beta chains from one sample sequenced in a study of control samples from healthy donors and cancer patients. Sequenced by immunoSEQ multiplex PCR; TCRdb stores in-frame clones only, minus some. The sample has some 82,000 clones, roughly 84% seen once. The sequencing input was PBMCs. The receptor source for this set is a man in his 60s with head and neck cancer.

The chain is built from TRBV6-4 and TRBJ2-1; TRBD1 matches at 7 bases. This CDR3 is built from 14 residues. CDR1 MRHNA and CDR2 SNTAGT come from the germline V gene. After removal of 5 bases from V and 7 bases from J, the junction contained 8 bases not matched to a gene. In DNA, the CDR3 is TGTGCCAGCAGTATCATAACAGGGGCTAATGAGCAGTTCTTC. Encoded protein: CASSIITGANEQFF.

The chain is built from TRBV5-1 and TRBJ2-5; either TRBD1 or TRBD2 may fit D (6 bases each). The germline V gene encodes CDR1 SGHRS and CDR2 YFSETQ. V was trimmed by 1 base and J by 4 bases, leaving 11 bases between them. CDR3 length equals 14 residues. CDR3 DNA: TGCGCCAGCAGCTTGTTTGGGGGGCTAGAGACCCAGTACTTC. It specifies CASSLFGGLETQYF.

The chain is built from TRBV5-5 and TRBJ1-4, with D unresolved. The ends were cut back, 2 bases at V and 5 bases at J, with 10 bases in the middle. Per the germline V gene, CDR1 is SGHKS and CDR2 is YYEKEE (reference sequence). The CDR3 spans 14 residues. Here the CDR3 reads CASSFGQSNEKLFF. In nucleotides, the CDR3 is TGTGCCAGCAGCTTCGGGCAGTCAAATGAAAAACTGTTTTTT.

V is TRBV3-1 (or the pseudogene TRBV3-2) and J is TRBJ1-1; the D is unclear. The germline V gene has CDR1 LGHDT and CDR2 YNNKEL (reference sequence). V was clipped by 4 bases and J by 5 bases, with 14 bases between them. CDR3 length: 14 residues. CDR3 bases: TGTGCCAGCAGCCTCTGGGCAGGCCGGACTGAAGCTTTCTTT. It is translated as CASSLWAGRTEAFF.

The chain recombines TRBV2 with TRBJ1-1, with D maybe TRBD1 (6 bases). Between the trimmed V and J ends, which lost 5 bases and 10 bases, there was a span of 17 bases. Germline V gene data show CDR1 as SNHLY and CDR2 as FYNNEI. The CDR3 consists of 13 residues. The CDR3 sequence: CASSRAQGQSAFF. The CDR3 DNA sequence: TGTGCCAGCAGTAGGGCTCAGGGACAATCAGCTTTCTTT. Supplemented by reference TRBV2 and TRBJ1-1, the full variable domain reads EPEVTQTPSHQVTQMGQEVILRCVPISNHLYFYWYRQILGQKVEFLVSFYNNEISEKSEIFDDQFSVERPDGSNFTLKIRSTKLEDSAMYFCASSRAQGQSAFFGQGTRLTVV.

This clone was seen once. The CDR3 coding sequence is TGTGCCAGCTCACCACGGGACAACTTGGGGACAGATACGCAGTATTTT. Translation gives CASSPRDNLGTDTQYF. The rearrangement joins TRBV18 to TRBJ2-3, with D maybe TRBD1 (6 bases). V lost 1 base and J lost 3, with 14 bases in between. The V gene's germline CDR1 is KGHSH and CDR2 LQKENI. The CDR3 is made up of 16 amino acids. Full variable domain (missing parts from reference TRBV18 and TRBJ2-3): NAGVMQNPRHLVRRRGQEARLRCSPMKGHSHVYWYRQLPEEGLKFMVYLQKENIIDESGMPKERFSAEFPKEGPSILRIQQVVRGDSAAYFCASSPRDNLGTDTQYFGPGTRLTVL.

This chain links TRBV28 with TRBJ2-7; 9 bases are a match to TRBD1. The length of the CDR3 is 13 residues. Germline CDR1 MDHEN, CDR2 SYDVKM. The trim removed 3 bases at V and 6 bases at J, leaving 3 bases unmatched. The DNA of the CDR3 is TGTGCCAGCAGTTTTGGGACAGGGAGCGAGCAGTACTTC. Residues: CASSFGTGSEQYF.

This clone appeared once. The chain employs TRBV19 and TRBJ2-7; D is ambiguous. Germline V gene data show CDR1 as LNHDA and CDR2 as SQIVND (reference sequence). The V and J ends lost 6 bases and 2 bases respectively, with 11 bases between them. The CDR3 runs 13 residues. CDR3 in DNA: TGTGCCAGTAGCTTACTCTTAACCTACGAGCAGTACTTC. It is translated as CASSLLLTYEQYF.

CDR3 sequence (DNA): TGTGCCAGCAGCCCCCTAGCGGGAGGGGTGGATACGCAGTATTTT. It yields the protein CASSPLAGGVDTQYF. V usage is TRBV7-9 and J usage is TRBJ2-3; 12 nucleotides line up with TRBD2. Unmatched junction bases numbered 6, after V lost 5 bases and J lost 6 bases. CDR1 is SEHNR and CDR2 is FQNEAQ in the germline V gene (reference sequence). This CDR3 contains 15 residues.

In its sample, this clone was seen once. CDR3 in amino acids: CASSGGGANEKLFF. CDR3 in DNA: TGTGCCAGCAGCGGGGGAGGGGCTAATGAAAAACTGTTTTTT. The J gene is TRBJ1-4, the V gene TRBV7-9; possibly TRBD1 for D (5 bases). The CDR3 has 14 residues. Trimming left V 5 bases short and J 3 bases short, with 10 bases between. In germline, CDR1 is SEHNR, CDR2 FQNEAQ (reference sequence).

This chain joins TRBV7-9 and TRBJ2-6; no clear D. The V gene's germline CDR1 is SEHNR and CDR2 FQNEAQ (reference sequence). V was cut by 5 bases and J by 3 bases, with 20 bases left in between. The CDR3 sequence is 18 residues long. The chain's CDR3 is CASSPRAGKYGGANVLTF. The CDR3 region has the DNA TGTGCCAGCAGCCCCCGGGCTGGGAAATACGGTGGGGCCAACGTCCTGACTTTC.

V and J are TRBV6-5 and TRBJ2-7; 9 bases are shared with TRBD1. The CDR3 contains 15 residues. Per germline, CDR1 MNHEY and CDR2 SVGAGI. Unmatched junction bases numbered 9, after V lost 4 bases and J lost 5 bases. CDR3 protein: CASSSAGTGFHEQYF. The CDR3 bases are TGTGCCAGCAGTTCCGCCGGGACAGGGTTCCACGAGCAGTACTTC.

The chain uses TRBV18 and TRBJ2-7, with 7 bases identical to TRBD1. The CDR3 totals 13 residues. From germline, CDR1 is KGHSH and CDR2 LQKENI. The junction had 9 bases not matched to a gene; V was cut back by 6 bases and J by 7 bases. This chain's CDR3 is CASSGGTEREQYF. As DNA, the CDR3 is TGTGCCAGCTCGGGTGGGACAGAGAGGGAGCAGTACTTC.